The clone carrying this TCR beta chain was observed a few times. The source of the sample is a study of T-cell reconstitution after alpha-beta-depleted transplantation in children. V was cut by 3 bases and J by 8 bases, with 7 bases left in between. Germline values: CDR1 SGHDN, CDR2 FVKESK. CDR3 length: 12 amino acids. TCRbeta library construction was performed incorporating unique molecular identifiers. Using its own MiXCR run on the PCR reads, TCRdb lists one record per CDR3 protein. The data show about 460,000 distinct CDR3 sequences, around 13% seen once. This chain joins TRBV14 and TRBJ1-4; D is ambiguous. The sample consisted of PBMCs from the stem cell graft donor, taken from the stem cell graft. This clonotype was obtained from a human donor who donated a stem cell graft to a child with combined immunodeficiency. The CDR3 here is CASSHYFEKLFF. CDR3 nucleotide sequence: TGTGCCAGCAGCCATTATTTCGAAAAACTGTTTTTT.